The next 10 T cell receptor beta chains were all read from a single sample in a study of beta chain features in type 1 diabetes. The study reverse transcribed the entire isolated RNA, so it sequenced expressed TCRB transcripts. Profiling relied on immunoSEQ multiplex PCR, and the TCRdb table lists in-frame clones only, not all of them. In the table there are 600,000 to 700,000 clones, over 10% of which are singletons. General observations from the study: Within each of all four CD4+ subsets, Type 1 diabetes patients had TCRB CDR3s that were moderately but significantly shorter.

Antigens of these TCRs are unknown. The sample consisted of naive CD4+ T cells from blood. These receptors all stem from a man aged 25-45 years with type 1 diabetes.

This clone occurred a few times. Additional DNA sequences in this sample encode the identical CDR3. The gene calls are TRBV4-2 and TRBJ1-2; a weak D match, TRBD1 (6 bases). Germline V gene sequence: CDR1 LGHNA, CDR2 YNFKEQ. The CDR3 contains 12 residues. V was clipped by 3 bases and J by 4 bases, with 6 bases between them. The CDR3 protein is CASSQDSYGYTF. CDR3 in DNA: TGTGCCAGCAGCCAGGACAGCTATGGCTACACCTTC.

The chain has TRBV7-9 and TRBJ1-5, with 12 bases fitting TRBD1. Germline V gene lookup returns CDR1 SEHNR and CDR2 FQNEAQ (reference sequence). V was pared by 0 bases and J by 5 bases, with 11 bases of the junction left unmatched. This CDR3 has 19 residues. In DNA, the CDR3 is TGTGCCAGCAGCTTAGCCGGGACAGGGGGCAGTGGGATATATCAGCCCCAGCATTTT. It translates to CASSLAGTGGSGIYQPQHF.

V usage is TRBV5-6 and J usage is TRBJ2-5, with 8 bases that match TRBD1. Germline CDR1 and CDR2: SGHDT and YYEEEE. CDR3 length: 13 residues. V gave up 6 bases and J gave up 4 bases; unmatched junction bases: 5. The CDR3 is CASTGQGGETQYF. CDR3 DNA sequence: TGTGCCAGCACCGGACAGGGAGGAGAGACCCAGTACTTC.

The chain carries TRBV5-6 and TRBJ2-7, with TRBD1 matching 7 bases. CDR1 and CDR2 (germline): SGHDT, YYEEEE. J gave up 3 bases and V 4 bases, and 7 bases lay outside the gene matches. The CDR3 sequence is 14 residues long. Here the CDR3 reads CASSQDRRDYEQYF. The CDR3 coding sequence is TGTGCCAGCAGCCAGGACAGGCGAGACTACGAGCAGTACTTC.

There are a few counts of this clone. CDR3 amino acids: CASSPPRENEQFF. The CDR3 DNA reads as TGCGCCAGCAGCCCGCCTCGGGAAAATGAGCAGTTCTTC. This rearrangement joins TRBV5-1 to TRBJ2-1; D is perhaps TRBD2 (5 bases). The germline CDR1 and CDR2 sequences are SGHRS and YFSETQ. The V gene lost 4 bases and the J gene lost 7 bases, with 12 bases spanning the gap. This CDR3 comprises 13 residues.

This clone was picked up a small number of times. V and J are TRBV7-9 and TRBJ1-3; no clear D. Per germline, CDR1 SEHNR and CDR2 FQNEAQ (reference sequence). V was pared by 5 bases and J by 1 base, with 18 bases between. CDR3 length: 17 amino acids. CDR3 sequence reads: CASSRSGNTMSGNTIYF. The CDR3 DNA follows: TGTGCCAGCAGCCGTAGTGGAAACACTATGTCTGGAAACACCATATATTTT. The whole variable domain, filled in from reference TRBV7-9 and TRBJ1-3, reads DTGVSQNPRHKITKRGQNVTFRCDPISEHNRLYWYRQTLGQGPEFLTYFQNEAQLEKSRLLSDRFSAERPKGSFSTLEIQRTEQGDSAMYLCASSRSGNTMSGNTIYFGEGSWLTVV.

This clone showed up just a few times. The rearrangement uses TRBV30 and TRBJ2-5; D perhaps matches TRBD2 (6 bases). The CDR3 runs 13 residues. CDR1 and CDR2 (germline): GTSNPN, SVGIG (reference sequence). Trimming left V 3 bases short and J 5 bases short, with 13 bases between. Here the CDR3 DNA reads TGTGCCTGGAGAAGACCTGGGGGGGAGACCCAGTACTTC. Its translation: CAWRRPGGETQYF.

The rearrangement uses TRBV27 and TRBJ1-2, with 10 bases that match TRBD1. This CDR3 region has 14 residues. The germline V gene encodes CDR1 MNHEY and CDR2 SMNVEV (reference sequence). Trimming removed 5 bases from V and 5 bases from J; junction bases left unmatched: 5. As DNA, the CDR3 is TGTGCCAGCAGTACACGACAGGGGGCTTATGGCTACACCTTC. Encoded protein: CASSTRQGAYGYTF.

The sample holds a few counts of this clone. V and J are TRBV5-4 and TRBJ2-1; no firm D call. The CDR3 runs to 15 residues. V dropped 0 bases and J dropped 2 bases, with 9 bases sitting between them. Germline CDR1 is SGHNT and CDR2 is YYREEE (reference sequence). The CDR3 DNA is TGTGCCAGCAGCTTGGTGCCAACAACCTACAATGAGCAGTTCTTC. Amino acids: CASSLVPTTYNEQFF.

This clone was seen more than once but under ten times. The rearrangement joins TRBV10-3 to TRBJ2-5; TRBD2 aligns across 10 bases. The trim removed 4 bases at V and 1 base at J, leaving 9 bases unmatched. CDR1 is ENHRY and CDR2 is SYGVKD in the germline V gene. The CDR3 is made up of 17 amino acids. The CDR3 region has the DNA TGTGCCATCAGTGGAGTAGCGGGGGGCCCAGCCCAAGAGACCCAGTACTTC. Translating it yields CAISGVAGGPAQETQYF.